These 9 T cell receptor beta chains were sequenced from one sample in a study of response to subunit inactivated influenza vaccine. Using its own MiXCR run on the RT-PCR reads, TCRdb lists one record per CDR3 protein. Seen here are about 700,000 distinct CDR3 sequences, approximately 13% observed once, and the top ten hold less than 9%. Sequencing was performed on PBMCs from blood, taken approximately 15 days before vaccination. All receptors derive from a man aged 50-60 years who received an inactivated influenza vaccine.

In this sample, this clonotype turned up many times. This chain uses TRBV12-3 or TRBV12-4 with TRBJ1-5; D remains ambiguous. V lost 7 bases to trimming and J lost 6 bases, with 16 bases between them. This CDR3 has 14 amino acids. In DNA, the CDR3 is TGTGCCAGCATTTCTCCCCCCTTAGGTCAGCCCCAGCATTTT. Translating it yields CASISPPLGQPQHF.

This clonotype was observed many times. The V call is TRBV12-3 or TRBV12-4, the J call TRBJ2-3; 9 positions match TRBD1. CDR3 size: 17 residues. With V trimmed by 6 bases and J by 0 bases, 10 bases remained unmatched. CDR3 DNA sequence: TGTGCCAGCAGCCCCCGGACAGGGGCCTTTAGCACAGATACGCAGTATTTT. This gives the protein CASSPRTGAFSTDTQYF.

The chain uses TRBV10-3 and TRBJ1-6; 9 nucleotides agree with TRBD1. The CDR3 loop spans 14 amino acids. J was trimmed by 14 bases and V by 3 bases; bases with no gene match: 8. From germline, CDR1 is ENHRY and CDR2 SYGVKD. This CDR3 reads CAISERTGEWALHF. CDR3 coding DNA: TGTGCCATCAGTGAAAGGACAGGGGAATGGGCCCTCCACTTT.

The V call is TRBV14, the J call TRBJ2-5, with TRBD2 identical over 10 bases. The V segment lost 1 base and the J segment 6 bases; nucleotides outside the gene matches: 5. The CDR3 runs to 15 residues. The germline V gene encodes CDR1 SGHDN and CDR2 FVKESK. CDR3 nucleotides: TGTGCCAGCAGCCAAGCACTAGCGGGGCGAAAGACCCAGTACTTC. It codes for CASSQALAGRKTQYF.

The table lists this clonotype with a few counts. This chain joins TRBV18 and TRBJ2-1; 9 bases are a match to TRBD1. CDR1 is KGHSH, CDR2 LQKENI, per germline. This CDR3 has 13 amino acids. J was trimmed by 7 bases and V by 5 bases; bases with no gene match: 3. CDR3 region: CASSGDRANEQFF. The CDR3 DNA reads TGTGCCAGCTCAGGGGACAGGGCTAATGAGCAGTTCTTC.

This clonotype was seen only a few times. A much larger clone sits a single nucleotide away, making a read error possible. The chain carries TRBV4-2 and TRBJ2-1; D not resolved. CDR1 is LGHNA and CDR2 is YNFKEQ in the germline V gene. The CDR3 has 14 amino acids. CDR3 amino acids: CVSSQFDGYNEQFF. The DNA of the CDR3 is TGTGTCAGCAGCCAATTTGACGGCTACAATGAGCAGTTCTTC.

This clonotype has only a few counts. The chain recombines TRBV20-1 with TRBJ2-2; TRBD1 matches 8 bases. The CDR3 runs 15 residues. Losses at the gene ends were 6 bases for V and 5 bases for J; bases not matched to a gene: 11. Germline assignment: CDR1 DFQATT and CDR2 SNEGSKA (reference sequence). The chain's CDR3 is CSARGQVVRTGELFF. DNA for the CDR3: TGCAGTGCCCGGGGACAGGTAGTAAGGACCGGGGAGCTGTTTTTT.

In its sample, this clonotype was seen many times. CDR3 coding DNA: TGTGCCAGCAGCTTAACTAGCGGGGTAGCCTACGAGCAGTACTTC. Translated: CASSLTSGVAYEQYF. This chain connects TRBV11-3 to TRBJ2-7, with TRBD2 matching over 10 bases. V shed 2 bases, J shed 2 bases, and the junction held 3 bases outside the gene matches. In germline, CDR1 is SGHNT, CDR2 YENEEA. The CDR3 is made up of 15 amino acids.

The chain couples TRBV9 to TRBJ1-2, with D unclear. Trimming took 9 bases from V and 6 from J, leaving 12 bases between them. The CDR3 is made up of 11 amino acids. Germline values: CDR1 SGDLS, CDR2 YYNGEE. CDR3 protein: CATSGLDGYTF. CDR3 in DNA: TGTGCCACCTCGGGCCTGGATGGCTACACCTTC.